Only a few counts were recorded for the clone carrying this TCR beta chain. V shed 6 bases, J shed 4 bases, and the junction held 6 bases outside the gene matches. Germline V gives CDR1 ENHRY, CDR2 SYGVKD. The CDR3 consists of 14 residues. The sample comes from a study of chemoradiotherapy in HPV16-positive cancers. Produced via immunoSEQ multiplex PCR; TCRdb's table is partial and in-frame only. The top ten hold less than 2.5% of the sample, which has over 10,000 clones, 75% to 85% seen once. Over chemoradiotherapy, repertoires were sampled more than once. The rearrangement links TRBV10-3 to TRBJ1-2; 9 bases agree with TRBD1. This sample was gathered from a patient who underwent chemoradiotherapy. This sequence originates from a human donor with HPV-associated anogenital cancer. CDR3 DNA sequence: TGTGCCATCAGCTCTGGACAGGGGTTCTATGGCTACACCTTC. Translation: CAISSGQGFYGYTF.